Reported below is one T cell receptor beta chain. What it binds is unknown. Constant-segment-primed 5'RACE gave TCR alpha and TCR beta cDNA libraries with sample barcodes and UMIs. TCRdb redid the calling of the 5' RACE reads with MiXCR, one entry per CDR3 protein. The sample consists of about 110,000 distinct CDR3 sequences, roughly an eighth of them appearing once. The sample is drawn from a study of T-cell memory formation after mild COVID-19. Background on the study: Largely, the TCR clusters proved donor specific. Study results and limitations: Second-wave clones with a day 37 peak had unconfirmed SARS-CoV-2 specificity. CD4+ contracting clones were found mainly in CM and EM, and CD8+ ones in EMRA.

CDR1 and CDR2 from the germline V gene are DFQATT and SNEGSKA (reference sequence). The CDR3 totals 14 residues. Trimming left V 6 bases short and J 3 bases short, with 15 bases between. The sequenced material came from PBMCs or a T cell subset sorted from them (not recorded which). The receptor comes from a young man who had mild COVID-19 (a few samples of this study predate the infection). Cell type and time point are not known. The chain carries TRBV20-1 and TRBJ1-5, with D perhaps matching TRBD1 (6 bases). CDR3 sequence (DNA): TGCAGTGCCTATACAGGGCTTGTCAATCAGCCCCAGCATTTT. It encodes CSAYTGLVNQPQHF.